The rows below give T cell receptor beta chains drawn from one sample of a study of glioma-infiltrating T cells after dendritic cell vaccination. Some clones are missing from TCRdb's copy, which holds only in-frame ones; the method was immunoSEQ multiplex PCR. The sample holds roughly 38,000 clones; roughly 79% are singletons and the top ten take 7.8%. Sample: blood, taken before dendritic cell vaccination. The receptors here all came from a human donor with glioblastoma. Each CDR3 is given with its conserved first and last residue. Each record gives: J gene, V gene, D gene, CDR3 protein. The D gene is left open where the match is weak.

J gene: TRBJ2-1; V gene: TRBV9; D gene: TRBD2; CDR3 protein: CASSAHGRTSGVPLYNEQFF
J gene: TRBJ1-4; V gene: TRBV19; D gene: TRBD1; CDR3 protein: CASRGDRASLATNEKLFF
J gene: TRBJ2-1; V gene: TRBV11-3; D gene: NA; CDR3 protein: CASSWDMRGNEQFF
J gene: TRBJ1-2; V gene: TRBV6-5; D gene: NA; CDR3 protein: CASSYGAGINYGYTF
J gene: TRBJ2-1; V gene: TRBV7-3; D gene: NA; CDR3 protein: CASSSDAGAPMGEQFF
J gene: TRBJ1-4; V gene: TRBV5-6; D gene: NA; CDR3 protein: CASSLVAGIGEKLFF
J gene: TRBJ2-5; V gene: TRBV9; D gene: NA; CDR3 protein: CASSVAGGLGETQYF
J gene: TRBJ1-2; V gene: TRBV4-3; D gene: NA; CDR3 protein: CASSPGGASYGYTF
J gene: TRBJ2-1; V gene: TRBV5-1; D gene: TRBD1; CDR3 protein: CASSWNGTDNEQFF
J gene: TRBJ2-2; V gene: TRBV7-6; D gene: TRBD1; CDR3 protein: CASSLRTGVRTGELFF
J gene: TRBJ2-1; V gene: TRBV7-2; D gene: TRBD2; CDR3 protein: CASRTGLAEGNEQFF
J gene: TRBJ2-3; V gene: TRBV7-2; D gene: TRBD1; CDR3 protein: CASSLGGRGLADTQYF
J gene: TRBJ1-4; V gene: TRBV2; D gene: NA; CDR3 protein: CARQGERNEKLFF
J gene: TRBJ2-1; V gene: TRBV9; D gene: TRBD1; CDR3 protein: CASSGQGYNEQFF
J gene: TRBJ2-3; V gene: TRBV4-3; D gene: NA; CDR3 protein: CASSQDWRAITDTQYF
J gene: TRBJ2-3; V gene: TRBV6-4; D gene: NA; CDR3 protein: CASSDGGYTDTQYF
J gene: TRBJ1-2; V gene: TRBV30; D gene: TRBD1; CDR3 protein: CAWGQAQGRGVYTF
J gene: TRBJ2-1; V gene: TRBV6-5; D gene: TRBD2; CDR3 protein: CASSSATSGYNEQFF
J gene: TRBJ1-5; V gene: TRBV4-3; D gene: NA; CDR3 protein: CASSQTSRNQPQHF
J gene: TRBJ2-1; V gene: TRBV4-3; D gene: NA; CDR3 protein: CASSQDRLAREQFF
J gene: TRBJ1-3; V gene: TRBV2; D gene: NA; CDR3 protein: CASNSLGNTIYF
J gene: TRBJ2-5; V gene: TRBV19; D gene: TRBD1; CDR3 protein: CASSGTGQETQYF
J gene: TRBJ2-7; V gene: TRBV29-1; D gene: NA; CDR3 protein: CSATGPPSYEQYF
J gene: TRBJ1-2; V gene: TRBV7-2; D gene: TRBD1; CDR3 protein: CASSLTGTGDGYTF
J gene: TRBJ2-3; V gene: TRBV20-1; D gene: NA; CDR3 protein: CSAPVTDTQYF
J gene: TRBJ2-2; V gene: TRBV7-6; D gene: NA; CDR3 protein: CASSPARGGELFF